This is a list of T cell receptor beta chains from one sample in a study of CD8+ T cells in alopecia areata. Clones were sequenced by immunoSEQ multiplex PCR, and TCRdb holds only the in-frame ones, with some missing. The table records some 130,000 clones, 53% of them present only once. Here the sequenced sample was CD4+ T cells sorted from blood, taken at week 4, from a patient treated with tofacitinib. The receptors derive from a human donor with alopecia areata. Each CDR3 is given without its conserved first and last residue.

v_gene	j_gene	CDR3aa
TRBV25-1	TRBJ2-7	ASAKGGTYEQY
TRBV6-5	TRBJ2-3	ASSPGTSGRNTQY
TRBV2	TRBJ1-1	ARGGKAF
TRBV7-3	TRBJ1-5	ASSLQGGSNQPQH
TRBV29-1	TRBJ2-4	SVEKAGSSNIQY
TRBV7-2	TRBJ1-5	ASSLRQGNQPQH
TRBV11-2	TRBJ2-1	ASSFGQGSYNEQF
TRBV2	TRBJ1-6	ASSLTVRNSPLH
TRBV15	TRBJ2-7	ATSTGGSYEQY
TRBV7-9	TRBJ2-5	ASSLSAGGPTETQY
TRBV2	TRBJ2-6	ASSAGTGANGANVLT
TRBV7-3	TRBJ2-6	ASSSTGTGANVLT
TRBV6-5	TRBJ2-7	ASSYRGMGYYEQY
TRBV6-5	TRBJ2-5	ASRVQGLGETQY
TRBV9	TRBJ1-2	ASSVDKGWGDGYT
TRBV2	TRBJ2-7	ASGEVKQY
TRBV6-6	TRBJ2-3	ASSLVAAGMADTQY
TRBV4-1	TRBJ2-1	ASSPGLSYNEQF
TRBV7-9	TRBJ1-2	ASSLTRGARGDYGYT
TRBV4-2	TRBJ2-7	ASSQEVRGYEQY
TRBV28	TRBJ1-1	ASSSGGMNTEAF
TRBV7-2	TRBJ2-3	ASSISGTADTQY
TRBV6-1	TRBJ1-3	ASSEVRIDTIY
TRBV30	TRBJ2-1	ASSSGAGGGEQF
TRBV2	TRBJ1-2	ASSASYGYT
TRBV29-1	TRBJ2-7	SGKDGEYEQY
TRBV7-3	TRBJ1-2	ASSIQGLANYGYT
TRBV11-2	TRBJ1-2	ASRPQGNYGYT
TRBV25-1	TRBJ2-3	ASRDWSTDTQY
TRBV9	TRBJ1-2	ASSVGDNYGYT
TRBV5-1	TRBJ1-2	ASSPEDLIGGYT
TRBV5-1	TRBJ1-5	ASSLGQGSQPQH
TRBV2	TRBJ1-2	ASRRESFGYT
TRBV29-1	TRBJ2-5	SVFPLPRGFQETQY
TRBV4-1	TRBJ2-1	ASSQGAGAPYNEQF
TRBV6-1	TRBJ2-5	ASRIRDRGETQY
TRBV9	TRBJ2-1	ASSLTGSYNEQF
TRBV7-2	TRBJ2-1	ASSLRFGAGTGIYNEQF
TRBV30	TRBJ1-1	AWSQGGLTEAF
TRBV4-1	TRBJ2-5	ASSQTGVPTQY
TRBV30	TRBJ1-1	AWSVLSDTEAF
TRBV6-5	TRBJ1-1	ATRTADREAF
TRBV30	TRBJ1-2	AWSTVNYGYT
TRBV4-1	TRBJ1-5	ASSPGTGDSNQPQH
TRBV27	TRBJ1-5	ASSPYRGQGNQPQH
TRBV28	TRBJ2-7	ASRGQDFQSYEQY
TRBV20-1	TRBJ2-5	SARVQETQY
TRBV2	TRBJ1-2	ASSDAGQGSGNYGYT
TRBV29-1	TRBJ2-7	SVGAGEIYEQY
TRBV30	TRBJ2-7	AWVKGSYEQY
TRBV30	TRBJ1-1	AWSKGVTEAF
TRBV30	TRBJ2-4	AWSDSGRGDIQY
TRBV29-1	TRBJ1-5	SAVYSNQPQH
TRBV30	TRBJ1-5	AWSVPRRAGDQPQH